This T cell receptor (beta chain) was identified during a study of cytomegalovirus exposure and HLA in healthy donors. Study observations and caveats: Clonal expansion was found to be greater in HLA-associated TCR beta chains than in equally common others in a later analysis. When analyzed later, a missense DCLRE1C variant was found to be linked to TCR beta V- and J-gene trimming.

PCR employed 60 Vbeta and 13 Jbeta primers. Clones were read by immunoSEQ multiplex PCR, and TCRdb kept only the in-frame ones, dropping some. This sample's table has about 88,000 clones. As concerns this clone: Its antigen is as yet unknown.

Sequenced material: PBMCs. The TCR originated in a girl aged 10 to 17 in good health and CMV-seropositive.

The CDR3 DNA is TGCGCCAGCATGGTAGGGGAATGGGCTGAAGCTTTCTTT. Translation gives CASMVGEWAEAFF. V gene TRBV5-1 combines with J gene TRBJ1-1; D is possibly TRBD1 (5 bases). Germline assignment: CDR1 SGHRS and CDR2 YFSETQ. This CDR3 is 13 amino acids long. The V end lost 6 bases, the J end lost 6 bases, and 15 bases lay between the germline ends.